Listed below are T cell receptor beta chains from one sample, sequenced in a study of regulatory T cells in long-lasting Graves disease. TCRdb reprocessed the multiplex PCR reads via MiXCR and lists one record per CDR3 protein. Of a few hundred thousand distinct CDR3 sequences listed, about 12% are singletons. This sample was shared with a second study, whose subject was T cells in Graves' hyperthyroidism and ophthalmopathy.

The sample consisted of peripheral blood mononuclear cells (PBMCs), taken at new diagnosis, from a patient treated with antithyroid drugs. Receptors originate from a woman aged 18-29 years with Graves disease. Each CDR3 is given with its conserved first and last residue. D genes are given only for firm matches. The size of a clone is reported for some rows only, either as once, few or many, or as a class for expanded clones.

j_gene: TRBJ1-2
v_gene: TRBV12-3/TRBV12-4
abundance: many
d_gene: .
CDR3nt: TGTGCCAGCAGTACCCGACCAGGGGCTAGTGGCTACACCTTC
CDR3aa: CASSTRPGASGYTF

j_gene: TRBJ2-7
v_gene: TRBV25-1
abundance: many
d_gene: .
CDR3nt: TGTGCCAGCAGCTCCCCAGGGATCTCCTACGAGCAGTACTTC
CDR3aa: CASSSPGISYEQYF

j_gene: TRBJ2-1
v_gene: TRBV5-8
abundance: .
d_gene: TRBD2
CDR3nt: TGTGCCAGCGTCACTAGCGGGACACTCAATGAGCAGTTCTTC
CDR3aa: CASVTSGTLNEQFF

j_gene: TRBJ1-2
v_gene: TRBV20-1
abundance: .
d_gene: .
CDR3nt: TGCAGTGCCGAGGATGCGGTAGCTAACTATGGCTACACCTTC
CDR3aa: CSAEDAVANYGYTF

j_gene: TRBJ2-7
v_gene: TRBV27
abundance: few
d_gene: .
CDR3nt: TGTGCCAGCAGTTTATTCCCCCTGGGGGAGCAGTACTTC
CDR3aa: CASSLFPLGEQYF

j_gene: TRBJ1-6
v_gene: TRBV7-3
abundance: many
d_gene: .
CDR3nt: TGTGCCAGCAGCTGGTCGGGGCTGGAAGGTTCACCCCTCCACTTT
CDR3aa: CASSWSGLEGSPLHF

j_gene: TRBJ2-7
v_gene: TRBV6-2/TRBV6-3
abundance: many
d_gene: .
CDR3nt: TGTGCCAGCAGTTACTCCTCCTTCAGCTCCTACGAGCAGTACTTC
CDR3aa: CASSYSSFSSYEQYF

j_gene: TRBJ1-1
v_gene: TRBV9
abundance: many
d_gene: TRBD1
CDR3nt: TGTGCCAGCAGCCGCGCCGGAATAGGGGGCCTGCTCACTGAAGCTTTCTTT
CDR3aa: CASSRAGIGGLLTEAFF

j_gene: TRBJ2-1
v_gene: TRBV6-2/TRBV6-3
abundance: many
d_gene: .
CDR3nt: TGTGCCAGCAGTTATGGCAATGAGCAGTTCTTC
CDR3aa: CASSYGNEQFF

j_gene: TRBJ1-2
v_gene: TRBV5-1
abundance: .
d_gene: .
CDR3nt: TGCGCCAGCAGCCCAAGGACAGACACTAACTATGGCTACACCTTC
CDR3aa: CASSPRTDTNYGYTF

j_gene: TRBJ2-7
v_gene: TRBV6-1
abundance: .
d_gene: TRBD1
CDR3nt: TGTGCCAGCAGTCTATACCCTGGGACAGGGATGTACGAGCAGTACTTC
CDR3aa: CASSLYPGTGMYEQYF

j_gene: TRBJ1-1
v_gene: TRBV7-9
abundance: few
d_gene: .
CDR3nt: TGTGCCAGCAGCTTAGCACCTGAAGCTTTCTTT
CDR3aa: CASSLAPEAFF

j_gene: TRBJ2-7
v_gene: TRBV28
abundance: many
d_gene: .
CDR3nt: TGTGCCAGCAGGGGGGAGTTAGTCGACGAGCAGTACTTC
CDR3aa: CASRGELVDEQYF

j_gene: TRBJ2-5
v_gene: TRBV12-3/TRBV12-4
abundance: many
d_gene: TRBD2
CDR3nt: TGTGCCAGCAGGCGGGGACTAGCGCCTAAAGAGACCCAGTACTTC
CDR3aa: CASRRGLAPKETQYF

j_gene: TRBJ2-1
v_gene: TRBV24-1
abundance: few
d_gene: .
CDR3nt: TGTGCCACCAGTGATTTCGGGGGAGGCAATGAGCAGTTCTTC
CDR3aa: CATSDFGGGNEQFF

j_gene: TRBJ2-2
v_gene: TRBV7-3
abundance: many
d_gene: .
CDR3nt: TGTGCCAGCAGCTTAGGGCGAGACGGGGAGCTGTTTTTT
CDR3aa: CASSLGRDGELFF

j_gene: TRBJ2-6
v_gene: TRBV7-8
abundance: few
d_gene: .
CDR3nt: TGTGCCAGCCAGAAACCCCCTGGGGCCAACGTCCTGACTTTC
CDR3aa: CASQKPPGANVLTF

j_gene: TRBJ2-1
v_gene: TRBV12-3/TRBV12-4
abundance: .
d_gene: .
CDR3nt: TGTGCCAGCAGTTTAGTTCGTGAGCAGTTCTTC
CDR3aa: CASSLVREQFF

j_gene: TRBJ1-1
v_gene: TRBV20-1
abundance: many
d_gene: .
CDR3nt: TGCAGTGCTAAAACAGGGTTCCTTAGGCACACTGAAGCTTTCTTT
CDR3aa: CSAKTGFLRHTEAFF

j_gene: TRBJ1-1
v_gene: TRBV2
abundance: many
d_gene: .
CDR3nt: TGTGCCAGCAGTGAAGGGTGGCAGGGAGGCACTGAAGCTTTCTTT
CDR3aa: CASSEGWQGGTEAFF

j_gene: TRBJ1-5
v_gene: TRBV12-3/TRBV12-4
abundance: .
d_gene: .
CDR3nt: TGTGCCAGCAGTTTTCGTTATCAGCCCCAGCATTTT
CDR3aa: CASSFRYQPQHF

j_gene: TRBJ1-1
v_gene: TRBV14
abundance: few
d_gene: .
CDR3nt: TGTGCCAGCAGCCAAGCTGGGGCCTCCAGGACTGAAGCTTTCTTT
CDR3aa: CASSQAGASRTEAFF

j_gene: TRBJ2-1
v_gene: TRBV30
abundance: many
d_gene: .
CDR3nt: TGTGCCTGGGAACGAGATTTCGGTGAGCAGTTCTTC
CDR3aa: CAWERDFGEQFF

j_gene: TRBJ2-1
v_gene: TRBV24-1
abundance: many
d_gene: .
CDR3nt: TGTGCCACCAGTGATTTTTGGGACTCGGGCCCCCCTGAGCAGTTCTTC
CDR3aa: CATSDFWDSGPPEQFF

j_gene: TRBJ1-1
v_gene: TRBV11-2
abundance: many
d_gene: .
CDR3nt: TGCGCCAGCAGCCTGGCTCGGGGAGGCACTGAAGCTTTCTTT
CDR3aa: CASSLARGGTEAFF

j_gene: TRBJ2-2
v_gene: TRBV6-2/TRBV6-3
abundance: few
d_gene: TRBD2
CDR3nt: TGTGCCAGCACTCTAGCGGGAGCAAACACCGGGGAGCTGTTTTTT
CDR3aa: CASTLAGANTGELFF

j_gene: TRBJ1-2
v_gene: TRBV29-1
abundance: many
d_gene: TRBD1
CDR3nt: TGCAGCGTTGAGGGACAGGGGATCTATGGCTACACCTTC
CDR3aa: CSVEGQGIYGYTF

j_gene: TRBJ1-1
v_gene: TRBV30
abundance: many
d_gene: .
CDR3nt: TGTGCCTGGAGTGTGACAGGTCCGAGGTTCTTT
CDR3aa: CAWSVTGPRFF

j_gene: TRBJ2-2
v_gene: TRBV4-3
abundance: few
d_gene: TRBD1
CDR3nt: TGCGCCAGCAGTGGGACAGACACCTTGGCCGAGGAGCTGTTTTTT
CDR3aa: CASSGTDTLAEELFF

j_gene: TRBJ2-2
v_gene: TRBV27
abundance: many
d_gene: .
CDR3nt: TGTGCCAGCAGTACAATACGTCCGCTCACAGGCCCGAACACCGGGGAGCTGTTTTTT
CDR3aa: CASSTIRPLTGPNTGELFF

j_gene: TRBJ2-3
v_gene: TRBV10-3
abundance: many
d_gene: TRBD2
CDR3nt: TGTGCCATCAGTGAGTCGGCGGGAGAGAGAACAGATACGCAGTATTTT
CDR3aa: CAISESAGERTDTQYF

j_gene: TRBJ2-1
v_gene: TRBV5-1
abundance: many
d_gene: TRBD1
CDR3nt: TGCGCCAGCACTGGGAGACAGGGTTACAATGAGCAGTTCTTC
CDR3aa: CASTGRQGYNEQFF

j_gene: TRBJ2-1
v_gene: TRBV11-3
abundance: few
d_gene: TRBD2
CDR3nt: TGTGCCAGCAGCCCTGGACTAGCGGGAGCTGGTGAGCAGTTCTTC
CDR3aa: CASSPGLAGAGEQFF

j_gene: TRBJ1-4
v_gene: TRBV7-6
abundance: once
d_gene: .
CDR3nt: TGTGCCAGCAGCTTAGCGGGACGGGGAGCAACTAATGCAAAACTGTTTTTT
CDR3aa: CASSLAGRGATNAKLFF

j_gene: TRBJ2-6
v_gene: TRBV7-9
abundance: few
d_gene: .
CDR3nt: TGTGCCAGCAGCTTCACGGGACGCTCTGGGGCCAACGTCCTGACTTTC
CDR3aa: CASSFTGRSGANVLTF

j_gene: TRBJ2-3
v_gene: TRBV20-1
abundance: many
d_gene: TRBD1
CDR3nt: TGCAGTGCAAAGGACCGGGACAGAGAAAGAGATACGCAGTATTTT
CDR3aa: CSAKDRDRERDTQYF

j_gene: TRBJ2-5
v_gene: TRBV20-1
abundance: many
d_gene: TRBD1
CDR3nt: TGCAGTGCTAGCCCGGAACAGGGGTCCCGGGAGACCCAGTACTTC
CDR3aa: CSASPEQGSRETQYF

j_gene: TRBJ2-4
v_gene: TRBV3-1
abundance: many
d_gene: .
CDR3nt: TGTGCCAGCAGCCAAGAACCGGCCGTACTAGCCAAAAACATTCAGTACTTC
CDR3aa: CASSQEPAVLAKNIQYF

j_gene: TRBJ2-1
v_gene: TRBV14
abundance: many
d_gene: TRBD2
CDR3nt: TGTGCCAGCAGCCCCCGGGAGGCTGAGCAGTTCTTC
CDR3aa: CASSPREAEQFF

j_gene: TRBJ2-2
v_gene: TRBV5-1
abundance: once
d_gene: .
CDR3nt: TGCGCCAGCAGCTGTAGCAGCGCGAACACCGGGGAGCTGTTTTTT
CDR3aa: CASSCSSANTGELFF

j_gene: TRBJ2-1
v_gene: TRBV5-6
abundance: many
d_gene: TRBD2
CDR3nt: TGTGCCAGCAGCTTGAGACTAGCGGGAACCAGGAGCTCCTACAATGAGCAGTTCTTC
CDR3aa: CASSLRLAGTRSSYNEQFF

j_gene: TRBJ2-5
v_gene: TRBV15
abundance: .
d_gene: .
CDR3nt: TGTGCCACCAGCACGGGCGGACAGCCGAGGGAGACCCAGTACTTC
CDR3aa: CATSTGGQPRETQYF

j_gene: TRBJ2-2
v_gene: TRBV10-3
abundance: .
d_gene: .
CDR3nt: TGCGCCGCTCAGGACAGCCAATATATCGGGGAGCTGTTTTTT
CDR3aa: CAAQDSQYIGELFF

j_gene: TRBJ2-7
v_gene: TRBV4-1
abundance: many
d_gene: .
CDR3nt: TGCGCCAGCAGCCAAGTTGACCTAGGGTTTTCCTACGAGCAGTACTTC
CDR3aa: CASSQVDLGFSYEQYF

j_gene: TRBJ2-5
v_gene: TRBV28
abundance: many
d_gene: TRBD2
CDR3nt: TGTGCCAGCAGTTTAGGGCTAGCGGGAGCAGAGACCCAGTACTTC
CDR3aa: CASSLGLAGAETQYF

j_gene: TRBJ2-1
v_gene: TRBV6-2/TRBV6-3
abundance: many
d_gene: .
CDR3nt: TGTGCCAGCAGTCCTTGGCACAATGAGCAGTTCTTC
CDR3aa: CASSPWHNEQFF

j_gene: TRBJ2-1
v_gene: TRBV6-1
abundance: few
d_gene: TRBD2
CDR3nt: TGTGCCAGCAGTGATTCGGGTCAGCGGGAGAATAACAATGAGCAGTTCTTC
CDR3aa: CASSDSGQRENNNEQFF